This is a list of T cell receptor beta chains from one sample in a study of OX40 agonist ivuxolimab in advanced cancers. TCRdb's table, derived via immunoSEQ multiplex PCR, lists solely in-frame clones and lacks some. In the table there are roughly 48,000 clones, 83% of which are singletons. The sample here was CD4+ or CD8+ T cells sorted from blood, taken in a trial of the OX40 agonist ivuxolimab. These receptors were collected from an adult with an advanced solid tumor such as melanoma, head and neck, liver or kidney cancer. The CDR3 runs from the conserved cysteine through the conserved F or W. A D gene is named only where the DNA matches it firmly. Clone size is given for some rows only: seen once, a few or many times, or a class if the clone is expanded.

>-|TRBJ1-5|TRBV5-8|TRBD1|15
TGTGCCAGCAGCTCAGGGACAGGGGGAAATCAGCCCCAGCATTTT
CASSSGTGGNQPQHF
>-|TRBJ2-5|TRBV6-1|-|14
TGTGCCAGCAACAGGGACGCCTTACAAGAGACCCAGTACTTC
CASNRDALQETQYF
>once|TRBJ1-2|TRBV4-3|-|13
TGCGCCAGCAGCCAAGGAGGCGGGTACGGCTACACCTTC
CASSQGGGYGYTF
>-|TRBJ2-3|TRBV25-1|-|14
TGTGCCAGCAGTGATAGGGGGGCCGTAGATACGCAGTATTTT
CASSDRGAVDTQYF
>-|TRBJ2-7|TRBV5-4|-|14
TGTGCCAGCAGCTTGGGCCTTGAGGAGGGAGAGCAGTACTTC
CASSLGLEEGEQYF
>-|TRBJ1-2|TRBV18|-|15
TGTGCCAGCTCACCTGAGAGGGCCACGGGATATGGCTACACCTTC
CASSPERATGYGYTF
>-|TRBJ2-2|TRBV10-3|TRBD2|14
TGTGCCATCAAGATGCTAGCGGAAACCGGGGAGCTGTTTTTT
CAIKMLAETGELFF
>-|TRBJ2-3|TRBV7-6|TRBD2|16
TGTGCCAGCAGCTTAGGGCTAGCGGGGGGCACAGATACGCAGTATTTT
CASSLGLAGGTDTQYF
>-|TRBJ1-2|TRBV5-1|-|14
TGCGCCAGTATGCGGGTCAGCGCGGGCTATGGCTACACCTTC
CASMRVSAGYGYTF
>-|TRBJ2-5|TRBV11-1|TRBD2|13
TGTGCCAGCAGCTTTGCAGGGAGGGCCCAGCAGTACTTC
CASSFAGRAQQYF
>once|TRBJ2-7|TRBV6-5|-|14
TGTGCCAGCAGTTACAAGGGGGACTCCTACGAGCAGTACTTC
CASSYKGDSYEQYF
>-|TRBJ2-6|TRBV29-1|-|15
TGCAGCGTTGAATTGAGAGGGTCTGGGGCCAACGTCCTGACTTTC
CSVELRGSGANVLTF
>-|TRBJ1-2|TRBV19|TRBD1|13
TGTGCCAGTCGGGACAGGGGACAGGACGGCTACACCTTC
CASRDRGQDGYTF
>-|TRBJ2-3|TRBV7-2|TRBD1|14
TGTGCCAGCACCCCCGGGACAGTCACAGATACGCAGTATTTT
CASTPGTVTDTQYF
>once|TRBJ1-1|TRBV29-1|TRBD1|13
TGCAGCGTCGCAAACAGGGGGCTGGGTGAAGCTTTCTTT
CSVANRGLGEAFF
>-|TRBJ2-2|TRBV11-2|-|14
TGTGCCAGCAGCTTAGACCTTGGCCCCGGGGAGCTGTTTTTT
CASSLDLGPGELFF
>-|TRBJ1-2|TRBV20-1|-|11
TGCAGTGCTATGACGGGCTATGGCTACACCTTC
CSAMTGYGYTF
>-|TRBJ1-5|TRBV6-1|-|15
TGTGCCAGCACCCCCGGGGGCAGGACTGGAGTGCCCCAGCATTTT
CASTPGGRTGVPQHF
>-|TRBJ2-7|TRBV5-1|-|16
TGCGCCAGCAGCTTGGGAGCAGGGCAGGGTGGTTACGAGCAGTACTTC
CASSLGAGQGGYEQYF
>-|TRBJ2-2|TRBV11-2|TRBD1|17
TGTGCCAGCAGCCCCCGGACAGGGCGTTCGGGCACCGGGGAGCTGTTTTTT
CASSPRTGRSGTGELFF
>once|TRBJ2-2|TRBV14|-|14
TGTGCCAGCAGCAGGGGCGGCGTAACCGGGGAGCTGTTTTTT
CASSRGGVTGELFF
>-|TRBJ2-3|TRBV10-3|-|17
TGTGCCACCGATCGGGGGCGCGTGGTAGCGGGCACAGATACGCAGTATTTT
CATDRGRVVAGTDTQYF
>once|TRBJ1-4|TRBV4-3|-|14
TGCGCCAGCAGCGATTCTGGGTATCAAGAAAAACTGTTTTTT
CASSDSGYQEKLFF
>-|TRBJ1-4|TRBV5-1|TRBD1|15
TGCGCCAGCAGCAGGCCGGGACAGGGGAATGAAAAACTGTTTTTT
CASSRPGQGNEKLFF
>once|TRBJ1-2|TRBV6-5|-|14
TGTGCCAGCAGCCAGGGAGCTCAGAGAGGTGGCTACACCTTC
CASSQGAQRGGYTF
>-|TRBJ2-1|TRBV18|-|15
TGTGCCAGCTCACCCGGGACCACCACCTACAATGAGCAGTTCTTC
CASSPGTTTYNEQFF
>-|TRBJ2-3|TRBV7-3|TRBD2|13
TGTGCCAGCAGCTGGACTAGTCGAGATACGCAGTATTTT
CASSWTSRDTQYF
>-|TRBJ2-2|TRBV5-4|TRBD2|17
TGTGCCAGCAGCTTGGAACCGGGACTAGCGGAGGCCGGGGAGCTGTTTTTT
CASSLEPGLAEAGELFF
>-|TRBJ1-6|TRBV5-4|-|14
TGTGCCAGCAGCTTTCCCAGTGATAATTCACCCCTCCACTTT
CASSFPSDNSPLHF
>-|TRBJ2-2|TRBV19|-|17
TGTGCCAGTAGTATAGAGCCCCTCCGGAGCTACACCGGGGAGCTGTTTTTT
CASSIEPLRSYTGELFF
>-|TRBJ1-2|TRBV18|-|15
TGTGCCAGCTCACCACAGGGGGGGGCTAACTATGGCTACACCTTC
CASSPQGGANYGYTF
>-|TRBJ1-4|TRBV9|TRBD1|16
TGTGCCAGCAGCGTCAGTATGGGGACAGGCAATGAAAAACTGTTTTTT
CASSVSMGTGNEKLFF
>-|TRBJ2-2|TRBV9|-|19
TGTGCCAGCAGCGCTAGACCGGGACAGACCACCGGGGGGACCGGGGAGCTGTTTTTT
CASSARPGQTTGGTGELFF
>-|TRBJ1-2|TRBV11-2|-|15
TGTGCCAGCAGCTTGGCCCGCGGAGGGGGCTATGGCTACACCTTC
CASSLARGGGYGYTF
>-|TRBJ1-3|TRBV18|-|15
TGTGCCAGCTCACGAAACAGTTACTCTGGAAACACCATATATTTT
CASSRNSYSGNTIYF
>-|TRBJ2-1|TRBV21-1|-|17
TGTGCCAGCAGCAACCCCCCAGGGGGAACTCGCTACAATGAGCAGTTCTTC
CASSNPPGGTRYNEQFF
>once|TRBJ1-1|TRBV6-6|-|14
TGTGCCAGCAGCTACACGCCGTCTTACACTGAAGCTTTCTTT
CASSYTPSYTEAFF
>once|TRBJ2-5|TRBV2|TRBD2|13
TGTGCCAGCATTGGACTAGCGAAAGAGACCCAGTACTTC
CASIGLAKETQYF
>-|TRBJ1-2|TRBV6-4|TRBD1|15
TGTGCCAGCAGTATACGAGGGGGCGAAGGCTATGGCTACACCTTC
CASSIRGGEGYGYTF
>-|TRBJ1-2|TRBV6-6|TRBD1|14
TGTGCCAGCAGTCCCGACAGGGATGCCTATGGCTACACCTTC
CASSPDRDAYGYTF
>-|TRBJ2-2|TRBV11-2|-|15
TGTGCCAGCAGCGCTACAGGCTTGGGGACCGGGGAGCTGTTTTTT
CASSATGLGTGELFF
>once|TRBJ1-1|TRBV7-2|-|14
TGTGCCAGCAGCTTAATTGACAGAAGGCCTGAAGCTTTCTTT
CASSLIDRRPEAFF
>-|TRBJ1-4|TRBV4-3|-|15
TGCGCCAGCAGCCAAGATTGGGGCAGGGGTGAAAAACTGTTTTTT
CASSQDWGRGEKLFF
>-|TRBJ1-1|TRBV5-6|-|14
TGTGCCAGCAGCTTGGGGACCCTAAACACTGAAGCTTTCTTT
CASSLGTLNTEAFF